This entry lists 18 T cell receptor beta chains sequenced from one sample in a study of beta chain features in type 1 diabetes (dated by TCRdb to the late 2010s). Receptor libraries were prepared by the immunoSEQ multiplex PCR assay. All of the isolated RNA was reverse transcribed with the High Capacity cDNA Reverse Transcription Kit, so expressed TCRB transcripts were sequenced. TCRdb limited this immuneACCESS table to in-frame rearrangements with V and J called. A share of clones is missing; checked studies link under half to unresolved V genes, and the rest is unexplained. The sample table lists over 90,000 clones, roughly 28% of them with a count of one. Together, the top ten hold 0.5% to 0.55% of the sample. Overall study results and their limits: Type 1 diabetes patients showed a moderate but significant shortening of TCRB CDR3 length in all four CD4+ subsets.

For these receptors, no antigen is known. Sequenced: central memory CD4+ T cells from blood. Receptors originate from a woman aged 18-35 years with type 1 diabetes.

This clone showed up just once. The J gene is TRBJ2-1, the V gene TRBV7-9; 8 bases map to TRBD1. This CDR3 comprises 16 residues. Trimming took 1 base from V and 0 from J; bases not matched to a gene: 2. The germline V gene encodes CDR1 SEHNR and CDR2 FQNEAQ (reference sequence). The CDR3 here is CASSLGGTGSYNEQFF. As DNA, the CDR3 is TGTGCCAGCAGCTTAGGCGGGACAGGCTCCTACAATGAGCAGTTCTTC.

This clone was picked up a small number of times. The V call is TRBV9, the J call TRBJ2-1; 10 nucleotides line up with TRBD2. This CDR3 spans 14 amino acids. Germline CDR1 and CDR2: SGDLS and YYNGEE. Losses at the gene ends were 0 bases for V and 13 bases for J; bases not matched to a gene: 7. CDR3 in amino acids: CASSVGSSGSEQFF. CDR3 sequence (DNA): TGTGCCAGCAGCGTAGGGTCTAGCGGGAGCGAACAGTTCTTC.

This clone has at least ten counts. The chain is built from TRBV5-5 and TRBJ2-1; TRBD2 matches at 13 bases. V shed 6 bases and J 0 bases; nucleotides not matched to a gene: 6. Germline V gene data show CDR1 as SGHKS and CDR2 as YYEKEE (reference sequence). The CDR3 has 17 amino acids. The CDR3 is CASKGLAGLSSYNEQFF. The CDR3 DNA reads TGTGCCAGCAAGGGACTAGCGGGACTGAGCTCCTACAATGAGCAGTTCTTC.

V gene TRBV6-5 combines with J gene TRBJ1-5; TRBD1 agrees at 8 bases. This CDR3 has 12 amino acids. V dropped 7 bases and J dropped 4; count of bases not matched to a gene: 0. Germline values: CDR1 MNHEY, CDR2 SVGAGI. The CDR3 DNA follows: TGTGCCAGCAACAGGGGGAATCAGCCCCAGCATTTT. Translated, it gives CASNRGNQPQHF.

The chain is built from TRBV27 and TRBJ2-2, with 8 bases that match TRBD1. The CDR3 loop spans 17 amino acids. Germline loops: CDR1 MNHEY, CDR2 SMNVEV (reference sequence). V lost 3 bases, J lost 7 bases, and 13 bases stayed unmatched. CDR3 sequence (DNA): TGTGCCAGCAGTTTCCTGGAGACAGGGGAGGATAGCGGGGAGCTGTTTTTT. Translation: CASSFLETGEDSGELFF.

This clone was counted only a few times. The V call is TRBV28, the J call TRBJ2-7, with a tentative D call TRBD2 (6 bases). Germline CDR1 and CDR2: MDHEN and SYDVKM. V lost 7 bases and J lost 3, with 16 bases in between. The CDR3 totals 14 residues. The CDR3 DNA sequence: TGTGCCAGCACGCTAGCGCGTACAAGCTACGAGCAGTACTTC. Residues: CASTLARTSYEQYF.

The J gene is TRBJ1-1, the V gene TRBV5-6, with D possibly matching TRBD1 (6 bases). The germline V gene encodes CDR1 SGHDT and CDR2 YYEEEE. V lost 0 bases and J lost 6, with 12 bases in between. This CDR3 comprises 14 residues. The CDR3 DNA is TGTGCCAGCAGCTTGGCCGGGAGGGGGGCTGAAGCTTTCTTT. This sequence encodes CASSLAGRGAEAFF.

This clone was observed a few times. The V and J genes are TRBV11-2 and TRBJ2-1; TRBD1 aligns across 8 bases. CDR3 length equals 14 residues. The germline V gene has CDR1 SGHAT and CDR2 FQNNGV. Germline trimming cut 3 bases from V and 7 bases from J; bases unmatched to any gene: 5. The CDR3: CASSFRQGTNEQFF. The CDR3 DNA sequence: TGTGCCAGCAGCTTCCGACAGGGGACAAATGAGCAGTTCTTC. Using reference TRBV11-2 and TRBJ2-1 for the parts outside the CDR3, the full variable domain is EAGVAQSPRYKIIEKRQSVAFWCNPISGHATLYWYQQILGQGPKLLIQFQNNGVVDDSQLPKDRFSAERLKGVDSTLKIQPAKLEDSAVYLCASSFRQGTNEQFFGPGTRLTVL.

The rearrangement links TRBV4-3 to TRBJ2-1; tentative D call: TRBD1 (5 bases). The CDR3 length is 18 residues. Germline CDR1 and CDR2: LGHNA and YSLEER. V was shortened by 3 bases and J by 0 bases, with 18 bases between the two germline ends. The CDR3, as DNA: TGCGCCAGCAGCCAGGACCCCATGGGGCGGAGCTCCTACAATGAGCAGTTCTTC. Translating gives CASSQDPMGRSSYNEQFF.

The rearrangement links TRBV30 to TRBJ1-5; D ambiguous. There are 13 residues in the CDR3. Germline CDR1 and CDR2: GTSNPN and SVGIG (reference sequence). The V gene lost 1 base and the J gene lost 7 bases, with 11 bases spanning the gap. The CDR3, as DNA: TGTGCCTGGAGTGGAAACCACAACCAGCCCCAGCATTTT. Translated, it gives CAWSGNHNQPQHF.

The CDR3 DNA follows: TGTGCCAGCAGCTTAGACAGGTTCTCTGGGGCCAACGTCCTGACTTTC. Protein: CASSLDRFSGANVLTF. The chain links TRBV11-2 to TRBJ2-6; D is uncertain. The germline V gene has CDR1 SGHAT and CDR2 FQNNGV. The CDR3 is 16 residues long. V dropped 0 bases and J dropped 0 bases, with 6 bases sitting between them.

The chain couples TRBV6-1 to TRBJ2-5, with a weak D call TRBD1 (6 bases). V gave up 1 base and J gave up 5 bases, with 23 bases separating them. There are 18 residues in the CDR3. The V gene's germline CDR1 is MNHNS and CDR2 SASEGT. The CDR3 loop reads CASSEGYGGRPGDETQYF. For the CDR3, the DNA is TGTGCCAGCAGTGAAGGCTATGGGGGTCGGCCAGGGGACGAGACCCAGTACTTC.

In DNA form, the CDR3 reads TGTGCCAGCAGCGTAGATTCGGGGAAACCCTACGAGCAGTACTTC. Protein sequence: CASSVDSGKPYEQYF. The chain is built from TRBV9 and TRBJ2-7; tentative D call: TRBD2 (5 bases). V lost 0 bases and J 2 bases, leaving 12 bases between the germline ends. Germline CDR1 is SGDLS and CDR2 is YYNGEE. The CDR3 runs 15 residues. The variable domain in full, with the rest retrieved from reference TRBV9 and TRBJ2-7, is DSGVTQTPKHLITATGQRVTLRCSPRSGDLSVYWYQQSLDQGLQFLIQYYNGEERAKGNILERFSAQQFPDLHSELNLSSLELGDSALYFCASSVDSGKPYEQYFGPGTRLTVT.

CDR3 in amino acids: CASSLGVAGGRDEQFF. CDR3 DNA: TGTGCCAGCAGCTTAGGAGTAGCGGGAGGCCGGGATGAGCAGTTCTTC. The V gene is TRBV11-3, the J gene TRBJ2-1; 10 bases are a match to TRBD2. The CDR3 totals 16 residues. The V gene end was trimmed by 1 base and the J gene end by 8 bases; junction bases not matched to a gene: 8. Per germline, CDR1 SGHNT and CDR2 YENEEA.

The chain couples TRBV5-6 to TRBJ1-1, with D possibly being TRBD1 (5 bases). The germline CDR1 and CDR2 sequences are SGHDT and YYEEEE. Trimming pared 4 bases from V and 8 bases from J, leaving 12 bases between. The CDR3 is made up of 12 amino acids. The CDR3 sequence is CASSPFKGEAFF. The CDR3 DNA follows: TGTGCCAGCAGCCCCTTTAAGGGGGAAGCTTTCTTT. Combining the CDR3 with reference TRBV5-6 and TRBJ1-1 gives the whole variable domain DAGVTQSPTHLIKTRGQQVTLRCSPKSGHDTVSWYQQALGQGPQFIFQYYEEEERQRGNFPDRFSGHQFPNYSSELNVNALLLGDSALYLCASSPFKGEAFFGQGTRLTVV.

The gene calls are TRBV7-2 and TRBJ1-2; 11 bases are shared with TRBD1. This CDR3 has 14 amino acids. The germline V gene has CDR1 SGHTA and CDR2 FQGNSA. V was clipped by 5 bases and J by 7 bases; unmatched bases: 6. This CDR3 is CASSPRGQGGGYTF. The DNA for the CDR3 is TGTGCCAGCAGCCCCCGGGGACAGGGGGGTGGCTACACCTTC.

This clone was found a few times. This same CDR3 is encoded by further DNA sequences in the sample. The chain couples TRBV2 to TRBJ1-5; 7 bases are a match to TRBD1. V was pared by 6 bases and J by 0 bases, with 5 bases of the junction left unmatched. The CDR3 has 15 amino acids. Germline V gene sequence: CDR1 SNHLY, CDR2 FYNNEI. The CDR3 protein is CASRPTGNSNQPQHF. CDR3 coding DNA: TGTGCCAGCAGACCGACAGGGAATAGCAATCAGCCCCAGCATTTT.

This clone was seen only a few times. Other DNA sequences within the sample encode an identical CDR3. This chain connects TRBV6-1 to TRBJ1-5; 7 bases line up with TRBD1. V gave up 6 bases and J gave up 0 bases; unmatched junction bases: 5. CDR3 length equals 15 residues. CDR1 and CDR2 from the germline V gene are MNHNS and SASEGT. In DNA form, the CDR3 reads TGTGCCAGCAGGCCGACAGGGTTTAGCAATCAGCCCCAGCATTTT. This gives the protein CASRPTGFSNQPQHF.